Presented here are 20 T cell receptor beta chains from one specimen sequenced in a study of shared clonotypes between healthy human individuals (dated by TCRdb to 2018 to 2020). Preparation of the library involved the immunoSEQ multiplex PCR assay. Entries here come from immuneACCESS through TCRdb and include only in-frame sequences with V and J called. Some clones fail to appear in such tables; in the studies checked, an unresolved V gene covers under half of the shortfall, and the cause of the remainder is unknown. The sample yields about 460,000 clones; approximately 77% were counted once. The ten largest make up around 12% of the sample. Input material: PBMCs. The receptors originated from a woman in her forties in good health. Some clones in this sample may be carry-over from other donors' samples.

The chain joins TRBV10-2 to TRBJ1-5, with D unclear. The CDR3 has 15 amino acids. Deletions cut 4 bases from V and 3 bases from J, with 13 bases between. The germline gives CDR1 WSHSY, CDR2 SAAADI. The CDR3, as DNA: TGCGCCAGCAGTGTTGTCGCCAGCTCCAATCAGCCCCAGCATTTT. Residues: CASSVVASSNQPQHF.

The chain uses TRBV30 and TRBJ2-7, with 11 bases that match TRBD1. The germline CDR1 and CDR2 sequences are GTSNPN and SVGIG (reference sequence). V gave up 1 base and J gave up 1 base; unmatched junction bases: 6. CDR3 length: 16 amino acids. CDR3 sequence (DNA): TGTGCCTGGAGTGGGACAGGGGGCTTCGGGTCCTACGAGCAGTACTTC. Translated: CAWSGTGGFGSYEQYF. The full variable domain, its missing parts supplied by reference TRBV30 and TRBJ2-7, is SQTIHQWPATLVQPVGSPLSLECTVEGTSNPNLYWYRQAAGRGLQLLFYSVGIGQISSEVPQNLSASRPQDRQFILSSKKLLLSDSGFYLCAWSGTGGFGSYEQYFGPGTRLTVT.

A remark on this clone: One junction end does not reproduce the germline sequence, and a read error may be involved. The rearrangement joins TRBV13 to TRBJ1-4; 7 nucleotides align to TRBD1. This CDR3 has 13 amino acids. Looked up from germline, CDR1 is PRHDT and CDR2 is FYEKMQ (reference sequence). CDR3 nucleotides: TGTGCCAGCAGCCACAGGGGTGCGGGAAAAACTGTTTTT. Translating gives CASSHRGAGKTVF.

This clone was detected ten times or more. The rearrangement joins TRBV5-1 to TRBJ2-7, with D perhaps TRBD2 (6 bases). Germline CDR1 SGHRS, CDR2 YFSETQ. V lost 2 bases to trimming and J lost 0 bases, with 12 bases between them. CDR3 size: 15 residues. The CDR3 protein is CASSFPPGGSYEQYF. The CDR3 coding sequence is TGCGCCAGCAGCTTCCCTCCCGGGGGCTCCTACGAGCAGTACTTC. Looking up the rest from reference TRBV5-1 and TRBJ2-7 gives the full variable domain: KAGVTQTPRYLIKTRGQQVTLSCSPISGHRSVSWYQQTPGQGLQFLFEYFSETQRNKGNFPGRFSGRQFSNSRSEMNVSTLELGDSALYLCASSFPPGGSYEQYFGPGTRLTVT.

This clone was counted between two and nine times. The CDR3 spells CASSQDPTSGRVYEQYF. In DNA, the CDR3 is TGTGCCAGCAGCCAAGACCCTACTAGCGGGAGGGTCTACGAGCAGTACTTC. The chain combines TRBV4-2 with TRBJ2-7, with 13 bases fitting TRBD2. Trimming removed 0 bases from V and 3 bases from J; junction bases left unmatched: 5. The CDR3 runs 17 residues. CDR1 and CDR2 from the germline V gene are LGHNA and YNFKEQ.

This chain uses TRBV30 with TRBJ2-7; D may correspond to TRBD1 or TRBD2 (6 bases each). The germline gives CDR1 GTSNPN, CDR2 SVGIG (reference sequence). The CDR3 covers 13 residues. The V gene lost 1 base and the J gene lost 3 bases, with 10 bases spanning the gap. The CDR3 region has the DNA TGTGCCTGGAGTGAGGGGGGAGGCTACGAGCAGTACTTC. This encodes CAWSEGGGYEQYF.

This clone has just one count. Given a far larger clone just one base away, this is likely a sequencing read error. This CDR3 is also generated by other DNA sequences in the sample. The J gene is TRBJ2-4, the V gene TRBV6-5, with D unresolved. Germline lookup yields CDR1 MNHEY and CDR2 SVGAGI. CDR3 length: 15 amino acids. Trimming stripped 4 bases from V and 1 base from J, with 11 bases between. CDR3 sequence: CASSSQSVAKNIQYF. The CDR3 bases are TGTGCCAGCAGTTCGCAGAGCGTCGCCAAAAACATTCAGTACTTC.

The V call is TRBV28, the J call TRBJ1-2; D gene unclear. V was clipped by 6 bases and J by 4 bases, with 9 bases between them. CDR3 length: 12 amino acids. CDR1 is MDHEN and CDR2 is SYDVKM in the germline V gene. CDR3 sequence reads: CASSPVSYGYTF. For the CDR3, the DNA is TGTGCCAGCAGCCCAGTCAGCTATGGCTACACCTTC.

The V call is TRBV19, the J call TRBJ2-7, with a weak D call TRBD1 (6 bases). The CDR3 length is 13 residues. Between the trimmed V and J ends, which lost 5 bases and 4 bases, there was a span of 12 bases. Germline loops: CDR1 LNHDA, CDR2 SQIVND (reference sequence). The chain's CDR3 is CASSEKQGYEQYF. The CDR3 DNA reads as TGTGCCAGTAGTGAAAAACAGGGTTACGAGCAGTACTTC.

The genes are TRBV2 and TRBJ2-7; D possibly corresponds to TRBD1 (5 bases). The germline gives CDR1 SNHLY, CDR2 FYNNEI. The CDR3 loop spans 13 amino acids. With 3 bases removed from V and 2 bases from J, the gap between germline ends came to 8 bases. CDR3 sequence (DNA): TGTGCCAGCAGTGACCCAGGGCCCTACGAGCAGTACTTC. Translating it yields CASSDPGPYEQYF. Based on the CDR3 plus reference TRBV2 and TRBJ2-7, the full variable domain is EPEVTQTPSHQVTQMGQEVILRCVPISNHLYFYWYRQILGQKVEFLVSFYNNEISEKSEIFDDQFSVERPDGSNFTLKIRSTKLEDSAMYFCASSDPGPYEQYFGPGTRLTVT.

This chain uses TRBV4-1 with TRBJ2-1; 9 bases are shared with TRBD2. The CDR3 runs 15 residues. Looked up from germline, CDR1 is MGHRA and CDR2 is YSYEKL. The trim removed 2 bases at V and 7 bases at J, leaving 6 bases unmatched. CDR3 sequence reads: CASSQWSSGSNEQFF. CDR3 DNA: TGCGCCAGCAGCCAATGGAGTAGCGGGAGTAATGAGCAGTTCTTC.

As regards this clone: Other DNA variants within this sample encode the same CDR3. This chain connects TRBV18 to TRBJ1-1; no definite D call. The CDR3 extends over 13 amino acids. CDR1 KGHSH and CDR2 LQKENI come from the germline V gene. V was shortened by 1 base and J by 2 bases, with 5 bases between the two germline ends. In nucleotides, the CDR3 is TGTGCCAGCTCACCACAGAGAAACACTGAAGCTTTCTTT. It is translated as CASSPQRNTEAFF. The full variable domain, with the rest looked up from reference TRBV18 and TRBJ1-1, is NAGVMQNPRHLVRRRGQEARLRCSPMKGHSHVYWYRQLPEEGLKFMVYLQKENIIDESGMPKERFSAEFPKEGPSILRIQQVVRGDSAAYFCASSPQRNTEAFFGQGTRLTVV.

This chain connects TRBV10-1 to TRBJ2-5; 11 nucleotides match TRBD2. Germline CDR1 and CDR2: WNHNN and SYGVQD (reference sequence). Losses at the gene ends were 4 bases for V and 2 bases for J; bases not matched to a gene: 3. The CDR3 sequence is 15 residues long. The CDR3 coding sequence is TGCGCCAGCAGTGGGGGGACTAGCGGTCAAGAGACCCAGTACTTC. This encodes CASSGGTSGQETQYF.

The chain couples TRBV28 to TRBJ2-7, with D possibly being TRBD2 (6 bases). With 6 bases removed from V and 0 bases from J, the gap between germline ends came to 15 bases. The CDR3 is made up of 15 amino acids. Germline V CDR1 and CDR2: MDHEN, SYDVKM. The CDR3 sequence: CASSLGRGNSYEQYF. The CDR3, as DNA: TGTGCCAGCAGCTTAGGGCGCGGGAACTCCTACGAGCAGTACTTC.

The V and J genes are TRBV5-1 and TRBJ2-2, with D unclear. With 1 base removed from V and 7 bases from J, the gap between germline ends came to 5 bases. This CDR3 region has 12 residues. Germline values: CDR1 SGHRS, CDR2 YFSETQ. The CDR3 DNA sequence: TGCGCCAGCAGCTTGTCGGACGGGGAGCTGTTTTTT. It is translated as CASSLSDGELFF.

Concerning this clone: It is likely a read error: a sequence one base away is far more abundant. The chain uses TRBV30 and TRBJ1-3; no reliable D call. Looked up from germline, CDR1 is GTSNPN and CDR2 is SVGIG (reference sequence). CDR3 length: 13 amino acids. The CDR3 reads CAWSVKSGDTIYF. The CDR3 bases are TGTGCCTGGAGTGTAAAATCTGGAGACACCATATATTTT.

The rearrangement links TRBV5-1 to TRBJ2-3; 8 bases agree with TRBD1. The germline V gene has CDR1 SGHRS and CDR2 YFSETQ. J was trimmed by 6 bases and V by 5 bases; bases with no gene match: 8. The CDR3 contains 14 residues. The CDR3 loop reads CASRTGTGGDTQYF. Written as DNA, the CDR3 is TGCGCCAGCAGGACCGGGACAGGCGGGGATACGCAGTATTTT.

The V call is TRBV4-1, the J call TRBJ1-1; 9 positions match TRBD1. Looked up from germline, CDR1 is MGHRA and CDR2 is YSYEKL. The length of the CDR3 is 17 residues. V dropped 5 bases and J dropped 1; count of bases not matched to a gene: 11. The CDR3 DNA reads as TGCGCCAGCAGCAGCCGTTTGCCGGGACAGGGGAACACTGAAGCTTTCTTT. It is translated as CASSSRLPGQGNTEAFF.

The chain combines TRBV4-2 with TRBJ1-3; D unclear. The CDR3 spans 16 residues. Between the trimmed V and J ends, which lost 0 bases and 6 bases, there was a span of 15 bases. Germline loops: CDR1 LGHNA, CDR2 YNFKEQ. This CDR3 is CASSQEKTEWPNTIYF. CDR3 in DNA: TGTGCCAGCAGCCAAGAGAAGACGGAGTGGCCAAACACCATATATTTT.

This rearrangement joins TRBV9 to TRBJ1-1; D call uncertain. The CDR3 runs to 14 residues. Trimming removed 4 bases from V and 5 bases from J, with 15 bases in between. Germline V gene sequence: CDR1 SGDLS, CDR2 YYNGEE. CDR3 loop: CASSRAAERTEAFF. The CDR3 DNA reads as TGTGCCAGCAGCAGAGCCGCTGAGCGGACTGAAGCTTTCTTT.